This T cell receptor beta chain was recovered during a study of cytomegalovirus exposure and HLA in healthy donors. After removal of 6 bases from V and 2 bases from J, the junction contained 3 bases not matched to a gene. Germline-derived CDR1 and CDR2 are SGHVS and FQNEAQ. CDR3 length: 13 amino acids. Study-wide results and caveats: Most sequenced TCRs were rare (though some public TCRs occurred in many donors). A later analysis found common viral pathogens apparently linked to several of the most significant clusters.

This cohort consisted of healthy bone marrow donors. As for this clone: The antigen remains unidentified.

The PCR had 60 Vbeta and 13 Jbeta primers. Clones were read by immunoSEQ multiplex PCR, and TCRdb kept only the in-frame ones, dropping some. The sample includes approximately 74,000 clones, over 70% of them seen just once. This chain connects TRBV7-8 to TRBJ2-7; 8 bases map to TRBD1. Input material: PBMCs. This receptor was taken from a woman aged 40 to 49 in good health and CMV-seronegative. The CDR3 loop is CASRLDRAYEQYF. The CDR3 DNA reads TGTGCCAGCAGGTTGGACAGGGCCTACGAGCAGTACTTC.